This T cell receptor beta chain was sequenced during a study of blood T cell repertoires in COVID-19. At the level of the study: Spain, Italy and the United States supplied samples that represented acute and convalescent COVID-19. T cells, B-cell-depleted T cells, or PBMCs provided the cDNA or gDNA that served as material.

Generated by immunoSEQ multiplex PCR, the TCRdb table keeps only in-frame clones and is missing some. The data show around 260,000 clones, with around 85% seen just once and 0.85% to 1% held by the top ten. Trimming cost V 3 bases and J 0 bases, with 11 bases left between them. Germline V gene sequence: CDR1 ENHRY, CDR2 SYGVKD. This CDR3 is 15 amino acids long. Material for sequencing was peripheral blood. The receptor was derived from a human donor with COVID-19, enrolled during active disease. The donor label of this sample is uncertain. The chain carries TRBV10-3 and TRBJ1-1; D is undetermined. The CDR3 loop reads CAISDPGGLNTEAFF. In nucleotides, the CDR3 is TGTGCCATCAGTGACCCCGGCGGATTGAACACTGAAGCTTTCTTT.